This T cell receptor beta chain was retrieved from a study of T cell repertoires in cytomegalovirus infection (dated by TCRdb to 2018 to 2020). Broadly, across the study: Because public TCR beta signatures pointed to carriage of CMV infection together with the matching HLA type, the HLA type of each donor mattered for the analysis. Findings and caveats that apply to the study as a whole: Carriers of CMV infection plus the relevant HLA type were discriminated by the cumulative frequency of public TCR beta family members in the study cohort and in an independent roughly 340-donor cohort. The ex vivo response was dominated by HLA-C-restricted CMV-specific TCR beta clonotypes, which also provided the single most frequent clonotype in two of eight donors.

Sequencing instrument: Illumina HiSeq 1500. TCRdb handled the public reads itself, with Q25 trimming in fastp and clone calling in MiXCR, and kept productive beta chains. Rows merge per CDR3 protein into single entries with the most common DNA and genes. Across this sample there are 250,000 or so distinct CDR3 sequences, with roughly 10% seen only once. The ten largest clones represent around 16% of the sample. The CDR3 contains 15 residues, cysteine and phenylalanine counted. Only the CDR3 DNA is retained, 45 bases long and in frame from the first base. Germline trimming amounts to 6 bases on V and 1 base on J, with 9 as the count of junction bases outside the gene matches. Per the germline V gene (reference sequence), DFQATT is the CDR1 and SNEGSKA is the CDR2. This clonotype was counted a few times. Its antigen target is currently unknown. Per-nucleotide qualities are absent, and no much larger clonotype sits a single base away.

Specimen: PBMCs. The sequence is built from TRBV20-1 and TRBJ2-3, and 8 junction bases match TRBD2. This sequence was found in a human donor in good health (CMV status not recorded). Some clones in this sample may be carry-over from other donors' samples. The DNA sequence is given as TGCAGTGCCCGGGCGGGGGGCGACCGCACAGATACGCAGTATTTT. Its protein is CSARAGGDRTDTQYF.